This T cell receptor (beta chain) was profiled in a study of OX40 agonist ivuxolimab in advanced cancers. Study summary: Allowance was made for prior anti-PD-1, anti-PD-L1 or anti-CTLA-4 therapy, and roughly 40% had some. Whole-study findings and limits: Not determined was the antigen specificity of the expanded peripheral T cells. Low normalized T-cell clonal expansion was additionally recorded for some nonresponders.

Using immunoSEQ multiplex PCR, the repertoire was profiled, and TCRdb retains in-frame clones only, with some absent. The data contain around 80,000 clones, about 90% of them singletons. Concerning this clone: The antigen remains undetermined.

V lost 4 bases and J lost 8, with 12 bases in between. Germline CDR1 SGHDT, CDR2 YYEEEE. There are 13 residues in the CDR3. Source: CD4+ or CD8+ T cells sorted from blood, taken in a trial of the OX40 agonist ivuxolimab. The receptor's source is an adult with an advanced solid tumor such as melanoma, head and neck, liver or kidney cancer. This chain joins TRBV5-6 and TRBJ1-4; no definite D call. CDR3 sequence: CASSPRFSEKLFF. The CDR3 coding sequence is TGTGCCAGCAGCCCGAGGTTCAGCGAAAAACTGTTTTTT.